This T cell receptor (beta chain) was found in a study of shared clonotypes between healthy human individuals (dated by TCRdb to the early 2020s). As for the study more broadly: A couple of women and a few men aged 18 to 49 years were included in the cohort. For each donor, CD4 naive and CD4 memory were each given three plates, CD8 naive was given two plates, and CD8 memory was given one plate. Blood TCR repertoires of roughly five healthy adults were deeply sequenced to estimate repertoire size and the extent of clonotype sharing between individuals. To increase sequencing depth and limit assay-specific biases, TCR repertoire library preparation and sequencing were carried out by different laboratories using diverse techniques. Leukapheresis yielded between about 0.94 and 9.5 billion PBMCs per donor.

The donors were healthy, HIV-negative adults who had no recently reported acute infections or vaccinations. Only Caucasian adults living in Nashville, Tennessee, USA were represented among the donors. Magnetic negative selection was used to enrich CD4+ T cells, after which naive cells were positively selected on CD45RA and the negative fraction became the memory subset. After blood collection by leukapheresis, PBMCs were isolated using Ficoll-Histopaque density gradient centrifugation and then cryopreserved in the vapor phase of liquid nitrogen. Analytical flow cytometry was used to check the purity and quantity of each magnetically sorted T cell population. From each sorted fraction, genomic DNA was isolated and quantified by UV absorbance on a Nanodrop 2000c. Findings and caveats that apply to the study as a whole: Pairwise subsampling indicated that sequencing depth was expected to affect the degree of clonotype sharing among donors. Higher generation probabilities were observed for clonotypes shared by all four sorted-subset donors than for non-shared clonotypes. Across a few donors, roughly 5% of naive CD4, 3% to 3.5% of naive CD8, about 2.3% of memory CD4, and 0.4% of memory CD8 clonotypes were shared. Sampling was restricted to blood, and TCR repertoires in tissue are likely to differ from TCR repertoires in blood. Rarefaction of sorted-subset datasets indicated incomplete sequencing despite the large sequencing depth. Estimated clonotype richness was generally larger for naive than for memory subsets. The genetic and exposure-history diversity represented was limited by the small number of donors.

The CDR3 starts with the cysteine, ends with the phenylalanine, and has 15 residues. The CDR3 DNA has 45 bases and is translated from base 1. The germline V gene provides CDR1 SGHTA and CDR2 FQGNSA. V lost 5 bases and J lost 0 bases; the stretch between them is 13 bases long. Using the deep immunoSEQ assay, TCR CDR3 regions were amplified from genomic DNA by multiplex PCR. Genomic DNA extracted from each cell subset was distributed evenly over all wells of several immunoSEQ 96-well plates, and each plate served as one replicate. For sorted subsets, roughly 0.2 ug genomic DNA, equal to some 30,000 T cell genomes, was loaded into each replicate PCR. Purified libraries were quantified with a Qubit 3.0 fluorometer, sized on a Bioanalyzer 2100, and re-quantified with the KAPA Library Quantification kit. Each immunoSEQ 96-well plate was sequenced on its own single-read 150-cycle Illumina NextSeq 550 flow cell. In the original analysis: Because only junctional sequences without quality scores were contained in the immunoSEQ output, filtering matching that applied to full-length reads could not be performed. Sequences were annotated with PyIR, a Python wrapper for IgBLAST v1.9, using IMGT germline references to assign V/J genes and CDR3. Reads were filtered out if the reads had weak V/J assignments (E-value above 1e-6), no CDR3, stop codons, out-of-frame junctions, or ambiguous translated residues. A V3J clonotype was defined by an identical inferred V gene, J gene, and CDR3 amino acid sequence. Percentage overlap between repertoires was computed as shared unique clonotypes divided by the size of the smaller repertoire. Three approaches were used to assess repertoire richness: RTK rarefaction, the Chao1 estimator, and Recon v2.1 estimates of unobserved clonotypes. Generation probabilities were computed with OLGA for all TCRbeta clonotypes obtained by the gDNA method from four donors. Imported from immuneACCESS, the table was reduced by TCRdb to in-frame sequences with V and J called. These copies leave out some clones; in studies compared against another copy, an unresolved V gene accounts for under half, and the cause of the remainder is not known. V and J calls and clone size are given by that table; D and trimming were obtained from the DNA. The sample table holds 2 million or so clones, of which 85% to 95% were seen once. The ten top clones hold roughly 0.13% of the sample.

On this clone itself: The clone's antigen remains unknown. No quality values exist for individual bases; no much larger clone is one base distant.

The origin of this receptor is a man aged 18 to 35 in good health. The sequence links TRBV7-2 to TRBJ1-1; no confident D gene assignment can be made. Sequencing used naive CD4+ T cells sorted from blood. The cell subset or site label on this specimen signifies: CD45RA+ positively selected. CDR3 sequence: CASSLGAQMNTEAFF. The base sequence is TGTGCCAGCAGCCTAGGAGCCCAGATGAACACTGAAGCTTTCTTT.